A selection of T cell receptor beta chains follows, all from one sample in a study of cytomegalovirus exposure and HLA in healthy donors. The table came from immunoSEQ multiplex PCR; TCRdb's copy has only in-frame clones and leaves some out. The table shows 120,000 to 150,000 clones, with 70% to 80% occurring only once. Sequences were obtained from PBMCs. The receptors derive from a female donor in good health and CMV-seronegative. CDR3s include the opening cysteine and the closing phenylalanine or tryptophan. The D gene is left open where the match is weak. Expanded clones get a size class; other rows say once, few or many, or leave the size out.

>TRBV5-6|.|.|TRBJ2-1
CASTGLSSYNEQFF
TGTGCCAGCACAGGACTTAGCTCCTACAATGAGCAGTTCTTC
>TRBV28|.|TRBD1|TRBJ2-1
CASSLGPTGQYNEQFF
TGTGCCAGCAGTTTAGGTCCGACAGGGCAATACAATGAGCAGTTCTTC
>TRBV5-1|.|.|TRBJ2-7
CASSFLGPGESEQYF
TGCGCCAGCAGCTTCCTCGGCCCCGGAGAGAGCGAGCAGTACTTC
>TRBV29-1|.|TRBD1|TRBJ2-4
CSVRGQGLEAKNIQYF
TGCAGCGTTCGGGGACAGGGCCTCGAAGCCAAAAACATTCAGTACTTC
>TRBV11-2|.|.|TRBJ2-4
CASNPGTLLLAKNIQYF
TGTGCCAGCAACCCCGGGACTCTGCTTCTAGCCAAAAACATTCAGTACTTC
>TRBV11-3|few|TRBD1|TRBJ1-2
CASSAGYQDRLYGYTF
TGTGCCAGCTCCGCCGGGTACCAGGACAGGTTATATGGCTACACCTTC
>TRBV9|.|TRBD2|TRBJ2-7
CASSPSSTSGAYEQYF
TGTGCCAGCAGCCCTTCATCGACTAGCGGGGCCTACGAGCAGTACTTC
>TRBV2|.|TRBD1|TRBJ1-1
CASSSDRDAAEAFF
TGTGCCAGCAGTTCCGACAGGGATGCCGCTGAAGCTTTCTTT
>TRBV13|.|.|TRBJ2-3
CASSWRPSGGTDTQYF
TGTGCCAGCAGCTGGCGACCATCGGGGGGCACAGATACGCAGTATTTT
>TRBV5-6|.|.|TRBJ1-4
CASSSHGRRPRGTFF
TGTGCCAGCAGCTCTCATGGAAGGAGACCTAGGGGAACTTTTTTT
>TRBV10-2|.|.|TRBJ1-2
CASSPLFESGYTF
TGCGCCAGCTCACCCCTTTTTGAGAGTGGCTACACCTTC
>TRBV13|.|.|TRBJ2-1
CASSLGREQFF
TGTGCCAGCAGCTTAGGCCGGGAACAGTTCTTC
>TRBV6-5|.|.|TRBJ2-1
CASRADSYNEQFF
TGTGCCAGCAGAGCGGACTCCTACAATGAGCAGTTCTTC
>TRBV6-6|.|.|TRBJ1-6
CASSYSQGRGSPLHF
TGTGCCAGCAGTTACTCGCAGGGGCGCGGTTCACCCCTCCACTTT
>TRBV7-3|.|.|TRBJ2-1
CASSYSNEQFF
TGTGCCAGCAGCTACAGCAATGAGCAGTTCTTC
>TRBV18|few|TRBD1|TRBJ2-7
CASAGTAYEQYF
TGTGCCAGCGCCGGGACAGCATACGAGCAGTACTTC
>TRBV6-4|few|.|TRBJ1-1
CASSDRGWTEAFF
TGTGCCAGCAGTGACAGGGGTTGGACTGAAGCTTTCTTT